The 30 T cell receptor beta chains below all came from one sample that was sequenced in a study of a mutant IDH1 vaccine in newly diagnosed glioma (dated by TCRdb to the early 2020s). No cognate antigen is known for these TCRs. Receptors were amplified or captured by the immunoSEQ multiplex PCR assay. Sourced from immuneACCESS, this table was stored by TCRdb with only in-frame sequences that have V and J called. A share of the clones is absent; for the studies checked, an unresolved V gene accounts for under half, and the remainder has no known explanation. The sample table shows about 59,000 clones, and around four fifths are seen once. Around 4.1% of the sample is in the top ten clones. Taken with the paper, the label for time point translates to: week 47, end of study. A 20-mer mutant IDH1 peptide at 300 micrograms in Montanide made up each vaccine dose, which was injected subcutaneously together with topical imiquimod.

The specimen was PBMCs, collected from a glioma patient whose treatment included an IDH1 peptide vaccine. The receptor set was obtained from a man younger than 40 with glioma.

This chain joins TRBV30 and TRBJ2-1; D may be TRBD1 (5 bases). The CDR3 has 13 amino acids. V was trimmed by 1 base and J by 3 bases, leaving 7 bases between them. Germline lookup yields CDR1 GTSNPN and CDR2 SVGIG (reference sequence). DNA for the CDR3: TGTGCCTGGAGTGGAGACAGCTACAATGAGCAGTTCTTC. Residues: CAWSGDSYNEQFF.

The chain is built from TRBV2 and TRBJ1-1; no clear D gene. CDR3 size: 12 residues. Between the trimmed V and J ends, which lost 5 bases and 5 bases, there was a span of 9 bases. Germline CDR1 is SNHLY and CDR2 is FYNNEI. CDR3 nucleotides: TGTGCCAGCAGTTTTCGACGGACTGAAGCTTTCTTT. It translates to CASSFRRTEAFF.

This clone came up a few times. CDR3 sequence: CAWSALSGGATVQYF. The DNA for the CDR3 is TGTGCCTGGAGTGCACTTAGCGGGGGGGCCACGGTGCAGTATTTT. V usage is TRBV30 and J usage is TRBJ2-3; 11 bases are shared with TRBD2. This CDR3 has 15 amino acids. The J segment lost 11 bases and the V segment lost 1 base, leaving 11 bases of the junction unmatched. Germline loops: CDR1 GTSNPN, CDR2 SVGIG (reference sequence).

This sequence joins TRBV6-1 and TRBJ2-7; D remains ambiguous. The length of the CDR3 is 13 residues. With 7 bases removed from V and 4 bases from J, the gap between germline ends came to 14 bases. Germline V CDR1 and CDR2: MNHNS, SASEGT. CDR3 sequence: CASNPSALYEQYF. For the CDR3, the DNA is TGTGCCAGCAATCCCTCGGCACTTTACGAGCAGTACTTC.

This sequence joins TRBV27 and TRBJ1-4; D is unclear. This CDR3 contains 15 residues. V shed 4 bases and J shed 2 bases, with 11 bases lying between them. Germline V gene sequence: CDR1 MNHEY, CDR2 SMNVEV (reference sequence). CDR3 sequence reads: CASSSLYKTNEKLFF. The CDR3 DNA sequence: TGTGCCAGCAGTTCACTATACAAGACTAATGAAAAACTGTTTTTT.

The V call is TRBV4-1, the J call TRBJ1-2; tentatively, D is TRBD1 (6 bases). The CDR3 is made up of 16 amino acids. Trimming cost V 5 bases and J 0 bases, with 16 bases left between them. Germline loops: CDR1 MGHRA, CDR2 YSYEKL. CDR3 region: CASSSPGRDTNYGYTF. CDR3 DNA: TGCGCCAGCAGCTCCCCGGGGCGGGACACTAACTATGGCTACACCTTC.

The CDR3 nucleotides are TGTGCCAGCTCACCGGACGGCACTAACTATGGCTACACCTTC. This sequence encodes CASSPDGTNYGYTF. The gene calls are TRBV18 and TRBJ1-2; D gene ambiguous. Germline values: CDR1 KGHSH, CDR2 LQKENI. V was trimmed by 3 bases and J by 0 bases, leaving 8 bases between them. The CDR3 consists of 14 residues.

The chain has TRBV7-8 and TRBJ1-2; unclear D gene. The CDR3 sequence is 15 residues long. Germline loops: CDR1 SGHVS, CDR2 FQNEAQ. Trimming removed 1 base from V and 3 bases from J, with 12 bases in between. CDR3 DNA sequence: TGTGCCAGCAGCTTAGAGGGCAGGAGCTACTATGGCTACACCTTC. Translated, it gives CASSLEGRSYYGYTF.

This clone was detected only once. The chain links TRBV7-8 to TRBJ1-6, with TRBD1 matching 11 bases. Trimming removed 7 bases from V and 7 bases from J; junction bases left unmatched: 18. This CDR3 comprises 19 residues. Germline CDR1 reads SGHVS; CDR2 reads FQNEAQ. The CDR3 loop reads CASMVEDRGRIRGNSPLHF. The CDR3 DNA reads as TGTGCCAGCATGGTGGAGGACAGGGGGCGAATAAGGGGAAATTCACCCCTCCACTTT.

This rearrangement joins TRBV6-5 to TRBJ1-2, with D possibly matching TRBD1 (5 bases). Germline-derived CDR1 and CDR2 are MNHEY and SVGAGI. This CDR3 spans 13 amino acids. Trimming shortened V by 2 bases and J by 3 bases, and 7 bases separated the two germline ends. The CDR3: CASSYRQHYGYTF. The CDR3, as DNA: TGTGCCAGCAGTTACAGACAGCACTATGGCTACACCTTC.

The chain links TRBV21-1 to TRBJ1-1. TRBV21-1 has pseudogene status. The CDR3 extends over 12 amino acids. For the CDR3, the DNA is TGTGCCAGCAGCACAACGGGGCTTGAAGCTTTCTTT. Translation: CASSTTGLEAFF.

This clone was seen only a few times. The rearrangement uses TRBV15 and TRBJ1-3; D gene ambiguous. The V gene lost 0 bases and the J gene lost 0 bases, with 18 bases spanning the gap. The CDR3 length is 19 residues. The V gene's germline CDR1 is LNHNV and CDR2 YYDKDF (reference sequence). DNA for the CDR3: TGTGCCACCAGCAGAGAGATTAGGAGCCTGCGCTACTCTGGAAACACCATATATTTT. Amino acid sequence: CATSREIRSLRYSGNTIYF.

This chain joins TRBV19 and TRBJ1-2; D might be TRBD1 (5 bases). Germline assignment: CDR1 LNHDA and CDR2 SQIVND (reference sequence). V was cut by 6 bases and J by 1 base, with 12 bases left in between. CDR3 length equals 14 residues. CDR3 in DNA: TGTGCCAGTAGCCTGACGACAGTTAACTATGGCTACACCTTC. Translation gives CASSLTTVNYGYTF.

The genes are TRBV18 and TRBJ2-4; no definite D call. Germline V CDR1 and CDR2: KGHSH, LQKENI. The CDR3 sequence is 14 residues long. With 7 bases removed from V and 0 bases from J, the gap between germline ends came to 10 bases. In nucleotides, the CDR3 is TGTGCCAGCTTTATCGACCCAGCCAAAAACATTCAGTACTTC. Translating it yields CASFIDPAKNIQYF.

Points on this clone: At one end, the junction sequence differs from germline, possibly due to a read error. For the CDR3, the DNA is TGCGCCCGCAGGTGGGGGGGGAAGCGGGGTGACAATGAGCAGTTCTTC. Its protein product is CARRWGGKRGDNEQFF. This chain links TRBV4-1 with TRBJ2-1; 7 bases fit TRBD2. This CDR3 has 16 amino acids. CDR1 and CDR2 from the germline V gene are MGHRA and YSYEKL.

This chain uses TRBV15 with TRBJ1-2; D remains unclear. The V end was cut by 0 bases, the J end by 3 bases, with 11 bases between. This CDR3 spans 15 amino acids. Looked up from germline, CDR1 is LNHNV and CDR2 is YYDKDF (reference sequence). Here the CDR3 reads CATSRDLTEHYGYTF. For the CDR3, the DNA is TGTGCCACCAGCAGAGATCTAACGGAACACTATGGCTACACCTTC.

This sequence joins TRBV2 and TRBJ2-4; D not certain. The CDR3 runs 13 residues. Germline V gene lookup returns CDR1 SNHLY and CDR2 FYNNEI. V was pared by 2 bases and J by 7 bases, with 9 bases between. The CDR3 DNA is TGTGCCAGCAGTGAACGGAGTTCCAACATTCAGTACTTC. Its translation: CASSERSSNIQYF.

This sequence joins TRBV4-2 and TRBJ2-3; TRBD2 matches at 12 bases. V trimming: 1 base; J trimming: 4 bases; junction bases outside the gene matches: 3. From germline, CDR1 is LGHNA and CDR2 YNFKEQ. This CDR3 comprises 16 residues. CDR3 nucleotides: TGTGCCAGCAGCCAAGCTAGCGGGGGGGGCGCAGATACGCAGTATTTT. This gives the protein CASSQASGGGADTQYF.

The chain links TRBV5-1 to TRBJ1-3; D unresolved. V was shortened by 1 base and J by 0 bases, with 8 bases between the two germline ends. The V gene's germline CDR1 is SGHRS and CDR2 YFSETQ. The CDR3 spans 15 residues. CDR3 loop: CASSLTVFSGNTIYF. In DNA, the CDR3 is TGCGCCAGCAGCTTGACGGTGTTCTCTGGAAACACCATATATTTT.

This clone was observed a single time. V gene TRBV4-2 combines with J gene TRBJ2-3; D is perhaps TRBD1 or TRBD2 (5 bases each). CDR1 is LGHNA and CDR2 is YNFKEQ in the germline V gene. This CDR3 is built from 13 residues. The V gene lost 1 base and the J gene lost 10 bases, with 12 bases spanning the gap. CDR3 nucleotides: TGTGCCAGCAGCCAAGGTGGGGGAGAGCCGCAGTATTTT. It yields the protein CASSQGGGEPQYF.

This chain uses TRBV19 with TRBJ2-7; D possibly corresponds to TRBD1 (5 bases). This CDR3 is built from 14 residues. Germline V gives CDR1 LNHDA, CDR2 SQIVND (reference sequence). The V end was cut by 2 bases, the J end by 4 bases, with 12 bases between. The CDR3 protein is CASSIMWQGYEQYF. The CDR3 nucleotides are TGTGCCAGTAGTATAATGTGGCAGGGATACGAGCAGTACTTC.

The rearrangement uses TRBV27 and TRBJ2-7; a weak D match, TRBD1 (6 bases). This CDR3 has 12 residues. V lost 6 bases and J lost 5, with 11 bases in between. The germline CDR1 and CDR2 sequences are MNHEY and SMNVEV (reference sequence). The CDR3 region has the DNA TGTGCCAGCAGCACAGGGTGGGACGAGCAGTACTTC. This codes for CASSTGWDEQYF.

This chain links TRBV7-2 with TRBJ2-2; D is possibly TRBD1 or TRBD2 (6 bases each). Trimming left V 1 base short and J 13 bases short, with 16 bases between. Germline values: CDR1 SGHTA, CDR2 FQGNSA. There are 14 residues in the CDR3. This CDR3 is CASSLVLGGRGLFF. DNA of the CDR3: TGTGCCAGCAGCTTAGTTTTAGGGGGGCGAGGGCTGTTTTTT.

This sequence joins TRBV12-5 and TRBJ2-3, with D possibly TRBD2 on 6 matching bases. The CDR3 loop spans 16 amino acids. The ends were cut back, 5 bases at V and 6 bases at J, with 21 bases in the middle. Germline V gene lookup returns CDR1 LGHNT and CDR2 FRNRAP. DNA for the CDR3: TGTGCTAGTGGTCTGGGGACTCTCACGTTGGGGGATACGCAGTATTTT. Translating it yields CASGLGTLTLGDTQYF.

This chain joins TRBV23-1 and TRBJ1-5; a possible D gene is TRBD1 (5 bases). TRBV23-1 falls under the ORF class, with uncertain function. The CDR3 covers 17 residues. Trimming pared 4 bases from V and 3 bases from J, leaving 19 bases between. CDR3 bases: TGCGCCAGCAGTCTTCGGTCTATGGGGGAGGACAATCAGCCCCAGCATTTT. This gives the protein CASSLRSMGEDNQPQHF.

The chain combines TRBV6-1 with TRBJ2-7, with D possibly TRBD1 on 7 matching bases. This CDR3 spans 15 amino acids. V lost 1 base and J lost 4, with 14 bases in between. Germline CDR1 MNHNS, CDR2 SASEGT. CDR3 in amino acids: CASSEGGTAMYEQYF. DNA of the CDR3: TGTGCCAGCAGTGAAGGCGGGACAGCCATGTACGAGCAGTACTTC.

The chain has TRBV27 and TRBJ1-4; 12 nucleotides agree with TRBD1. The germline gives CDR1 MNHEY, CDR2 SMNVEV (reference sequence). The CDR3 has 14 amino acids. Trimming took 4 bases from V and 8 from J; bases not matched to a gene: 2. The CDR3 DNA reads TGTGCCAGCAGTTGGGACAGGGGGCAGGAAAAACTGTTTTTT. Protein: CASSWDRGQEKLFF.

This clone has a handful of counts. The gene calls are TRBV4-1 and TRBJ1-4; D call uncertain. V dropped 1 base and J dropped 0 bases, with 9 bases sitting between them. Germline assignment: CDR1 MGHRA and CDR2 YSYEKL. The CDR3 runs to 16 residues. The CDR3 sequence is CASSQGRAATNEKLFF. CDR3 nucleotides: TGCGCCAGCAGCCAAGGACGGGCCGCAACTAATGAAAAACTGTTTTTT.

V is TRBV6-1 and J is TRBJ2-5; the D is unclear. V gave up 2 bases and J gave up 5 bases, with 9 bases separating them. The CDR3 length is 13 residues. Germline values: CDR1 MNHNS, CDR2 SASEGT. In nucleotides, the CDR3 is TGTGCCAGCAGTGAATCACTTTCGGAGACCCAGTACTTC. Its translation is CASSESLSETQYF.

This rearrangement joins TRBV9 to TRBJ2-7; 10 bases are a match to TRBD1. The V and J ends lost 1 base and 1 base, in that order; junction bases with no gene match: 5. The CDR3 is 16 amino acids. Germline values: CDR1 SGDLS, CDR2 YYNGEE. The CDR3 nucleotides read TGTGCCAGCAGCGTAAGCCGGGACAGGGGATCCTACGAGCAGTACTTC. Encoded protein: CASSVSRDRGSYEQYF.